Below, 25 T cell receptor beta chains from the same sample are listed, as sequenced in a study of blood T cell repertoires in COVID-19. Profiling relied on immunoSEQ multiplex PCR, and the TCRdb table lists in-frame clones only, not all of them. In the table there are under 300,000 clones, 70% to 85% of which are singletons. The sequenced sample was peripheral blood. The receptors originated from a middle-aged woman with active or convalescent COVID-19.

This chain uses TRBV28 with TRBJ2-7; 7 positions agree with TRBD1. The CDR3 spans 14 residues. The ends lost 6 bases at V and 3 bases at J; junction bases unmatched: 8. Germline CDR1 MDHEN, CDR2 SYDVKM. The CDR3 bases are TGTGCCAGCAGCCAGCCCAACAGGGGCTACGAGCAGTACGTC. Amino acid sequence: CASSQPNRGYEQYV.

CDR3 sequence reads: CASSLVTPGGTDTQYF. The CDR3 bases are TGCGCCAGCAGCTTGGTGACCCCCGGGGGCACAGATACGCAGTATTTT. The chain is built from TRBV5-1 and TRBJ2-3; D might be TRBD2 (5 bases). Germline V lookup: CDR1 SGHRS, CDR2 YFSETQ. The V and J ends lost 0 bases and 1 base respectively, with 12 bases between them. This CDR3 region has 16 residues.

This rearrangement joins TRBV7-9 to TRBJ2-5; D is undetermined. V was pared by 5 bases and J by 2 bases, with 15 bases between. Germline loops: CDR1 SEHNR, CDR2 FQNEAQ (reference sequence). The CDR3 length is 15 residues. Here the CDR3 reads CASSPPTTTQETQYF. CDR3 DNA: TGTGCCAGCAGCCCCCCAACTACAACGCAAGAGACCCAGTACTTC.

The chain is built from TRBV11-2 and TRBJ1-3, with TRBD1 matching 8 bases. The germline V gene encodes CDR1 SGHAT and CDR2 FQNNGV. V shed 4 bases and J 5 bases; nucleotides not matched to a gene: 4. This CDR3 is built from 14 residues. CDR3 region: CASSSRTGRNTIYF. DNA for the CDR3: TGTGCCAGCAGCTCACGGACAGGGAGAAACACCATATATTTT.

The chain recombines TRBV27 with TRBJ1-1; 9 positions agree with TRBD1. In germline, CDR1 is MNHEY, CDR2 SMNVEV (reference sequence). After removal of 5 bases from V and 3 bases from J, the junction contained 7 bases not matched to a gene. The CDR3 extends over 15 amino acids. The CDR3 region is CASSKNRDRDTEAFF. CDR3 DNA: TGTGCCAGCAGTAAAAACCGGGACAGGGACACTGAAGCTTTCTTT.

The chain uses TRBV2 and TRBJ1-4, with 8 bases fitting TRBD1. The CDR3 is made up of 15 amino acids. Germline V gives CDR1 SNHLY, CDR2 FYNNEI. Trimming took 3 bases from V and 5 from J; bases not matched to a gene: 5. The CDR3 DNA follows: TGTGCCAGCAGTGAGTTGCAGGGGGCGAATGAAAAACTGTTTTTT. Its protein is CASSELQGANEKLFF.

This clone was observed a handful of times. Other DNA variants within this sample encode the same CDR3. CDR3 region: CASSLSGGTDTQYF. CDR3 sequence (DNA): TGCGCCAGCAGCTTAAGCGGGGGCACAGATACGCAGTATTTT. This sequence joins TRBV5-1 and TRBJ2-3; 7 nucleotides match TRBD2. Per the germline V gene, CDR1 is SGHRS and CDR2 is YFSETQ. The CDR3 runs to 14 residues. V was pared by 2 bases and J by 1 base, with 1 base of the junction left unmatched.

The rearrangement links TRBV7-2 to TRBJ2-1, with 11 bases matching TRBD2. This CDR3 spans 15 amino acids. Germline assignment: CDR1 SGHTA and CDR2 FQGNSA. With 6 bases clipped from V and 0 bases from J, the junction kept 1 base outside the gene matches. The CDR3 here is CASRGLAASYNEQFF. Here the CDR3 DNA reads TGTGCCAGCAGGGGACTAGCGGCCTCCTACAATGAGCAGTTCTTC.

The chain recombines TRBV10-1 with TRBJ1-2, with D possibly being TRBD1 (6 bases). V was pared by 6 bases and J by 4 bases, with 18 bases between. Germline values: CDR1 WNHNN, CDR2 SYGVQD (reference sequence). This CDR3 contains 15 residues. The CDR3 loop is CASRPTGGAGYGYTF. The CDR3, as DNA: TGCGCCAGCAGGCCTACGGGGGGCGCCGGCTATGGCTACACCTTC.

The chain couples TRBV10-1 to TRBJ1-1; TRBD1 agrees at 8 bases. The V gene end was trimmed by 4 bases and the J gene end by 1 base; junction bases not matched to a gene: 2. The CDR3 is made up of 14 amino acids. The V gene's germline CDR1 is WNHNN and CDR2 SYGVQD (reference sequence). The CDR3 nucleotides read TGCGCCAGCAGTGTCGGGACAGGGAACACTGAAGCTTTCTTT. Residues: CASSVGTGNTEAFF.

Only a few counts were recorded for this clone. Its ends do not fully match the called genes, so a read error is possible. V gene TRBV14 combines with J gene TRBJ2-5; 7 bases are shared with TRBD1. CDR1 is SGHDN, CDR2 FVKESK, per germline. This CDR3 has 13 residues. CDR3 DNA: TGTGCCAGCAGGCAAGGGGGCGTGGAGACCCAGTACTTC. It encodes CASRQGGVETQYF.

The J gene is TRBJ2-7, the V gene TRBV4-1, with TRBD1 identical over 8 bases. Germline V CDR1 and CDR2: MGHRA, YSYEKL. The CDR3 extends over 15 amino acids. With V trimmed by 0 bases and J by 3 bases, 4 bases remained unmatched. The CDR3 here is CASSQDPGGVYEQYF. The DNA for the CDR3 is TGCGCCAGCAGCCAAGACCCAGGGGGCGTCTACGAGCAGTACTTC.

The rearrangement links TRBV12-3 or TRBV12-4 to TRBJ2-1, with 7 positions matching TRBD1. The CDR3 sequence is 12 residues long. The V segment lost 11 bases and the J segment 5 bases; nucleotides outside the gene matches: 6. The CDR3 bases are TGTGCCTCCGCGGACAGGAACAATGAGCAGTTCTTC. Its translation is CASADRNNEQFF.

This clone appeared a few times. The chain uses TRBV5-8 and TRBJ2-7, with TRBD2 matching over 8 bases. The germline V gene has CDR1 SGHTS and CDR2 YDEGEE. Losses at the gene ends were 0 bases for V and 1 base for J; bases not matched to a gene: 12. The CDR3 has 18 amino acids. This CDR3 reads CASSLAYPRGGISYEQYV. The CDR3 DNA sequence: TGTGCCAGCAGCTTGGCCTACCCTCGGGGGGGTATTTCCTACGAGCAGTACGTC.

The chain has TRBV2 and TRBJ1-6, with D unclear. This CDR3 spans 15 amino acids. CDR1 is SNHLY, CDR2 FYNNEI, per germline. The V gene lost 8 bases and the J gene lost 4 bases, with 15 bases spanning the gap. CDR3 DNA sequence: TGTGCCAGCGGCAGACGGGGAGGTTATAATTCACCCCTCCACTTT. Translated: CASGRRGGYNSPLHF.

This chain joins TRBV2 and TRBJ2-7; the match to TRBD2 covers 7 bases. The V gene end was trimmed by 6 bases and the J gene end by 3 bases; junction bases not matched to a gene: 14. This CDR3 has 16 residues. Germline V gives CDR1 SNHLY, CDR2 FYNNEI. CDR3 sequence reads: CASSAPRASGNYEQYF. CDR3 DNA: TGTGCCAGCAGCGCCCCGAGGGCTAGCGGAAACTACGAGCAGTACTTC.

The V and J genes are TRBV10-1 and TRBJ1-5; D is unresolved. This CDR3 spans 13 amino acids. Trimming shortened V by 3 bases and J by 4 bases, and 7 bases separated the two germline ends. Germline loops: CDR1 WNHNN, CDR2 SYGVQD (reference sequence). CDR3 amino acids: CASSEHGNQPQHF. CDR3 coding DNA: TGCGCCAGCAGTGAACATGGTAATCAGCCCCAGCATTTT.

The rearrangement links TRBV2 to TRBJ2-7, with D uncertain. The CDR3 runs to 12 residues. Germline CDR1 and CDR2: SNHLY and FYNNEI. Trimming stripped 7 bases from V and 2 bases from J, with 9 bases between. The CDR3 nucleotides are TGTGCCAGCACGAGGCAGCCCTACGAGCAGTACTTC. Residues: CASTRQPYEQYF.

With respect to this clone: The same CDR3 can be traced to other DNA sequences in this sample. The rearrangement uses TRBV30 and TRBJ1-1; tentatively, D is TRBD1 (6 bases). This CDR3 is built from 12 residues. CDR1 and CDR2 (germline): GTSNPN, SVGIG (reference sequence). V dropped 4 bases and J dropped 5 bases, with 11 bases sitting between them. The CDR3 bases are TGTGCCTGGACCTTGAGGGGGACTGAAGCTTTCTTT. This gives the protein CAWTLRGTEAFF.

V usage is TRBV6-1 and J usage is TRBJ1-2; 8 bases fit TRBD1. With 1 base clipped from V and 8 bases from J, the junction kept 9 bases outside the gene matches. This CDR3 region has 15 residues. Germline V lookup: CDR1 MNHNS, CDR2 SASEGT. The CDR3 region is CASSEGRQGQEGYTF. In DNA form, the CDR3 reads TGTGCCAGCAGTGAAGGGAGACAGGGGCAGGAGGGCTACACCTTC.

The rearrangement joins TRBV4-1 to TRBJ2-2; 7 bases are a match to TRBD1. CDR1 and CDR2 (germline): MGHRA, YSYEKL. The V gene end was trimmed by 2 bases and the J gene end by 1 base; junction bases not matched to a gene: 10. The CDR3 has 18 residues. This chain's CDR3 is CASSQTLVGGLNTGELFF. For the CDR3, the DNA is TGCGCCAGCAGCCAAACTTTGGTAGGGGGCTTGAACACCGGGGAGCTGTTTTTT.

CDR3 loop: CASSLQDRTLYGYTF. The CDR3 coding sequence is TGTGCCAGCAGCCTCCAGGACAGGACCCTCTATGGCTACACCTTC. The chain employs TRBV9 and TRBJ1-2; 7 bases are a match to TRBD1. The CDR3 runs 15 residues. Trimming took 4 bases from V and 4 from J; bases not matched to a gene: 10. Germline CDR1 and CDR2: SGDLS and YYNGEE.

In this sample, this clone turned up a few times. The CDR3 DNA follows: TGTGCCTTCCCGGGGACAGGGAAAAACGGCTACACCTTC. Residues: CAFPGTGKNGYTF. This rearrangement joins TRBV30 to TRBJ1-2, with TRBD1 matching 9 bases. Germline CDR1 GTSNPN, CDR2 SVGIG (reference sequence). The junction had 11 bases not matched to a gene; V was cut back by 7 bases and J by 8 bases. The CDR3 is made up of 13 amino acids.

The rearrangement uses TRBV29-1 and TRBJ1-4; TRBD1 matches at 11 bases. Trimming took 4 bases from V and 2 from J; bases not matched to a gene: 3. This CDR3 spans 15 amino acids. Germline CDR1 and CDR2: SQVTM and ANQGSEA. In DNA, the CDR3 is TGCAGCGTTGGGACAGGGGGCCTGACTAATGAAAAACTGTTTTTT. Its translation: CSVGTGGLTNEKLFF.

This clone was counted once. The chain uses TRBV27 and TRBJ1-4; 7 bases align to TRBD1. Germline-derived CDR1 and CDR2 are MNHEY and SMNVEV (reference sequence). Trimming cost V 7 bases and J 3 bases; bases outside gene matches: 8. The CDR3 extends over 15 amino acids. CDR3 amino acids: CASTSVGTANEKLFF. The CDR3 DNA follows: TGTGCCAGCACTAGCGTCGGGACAGCTAATGAAAAACTGTTTTTT.